A selection of T cell receptor beta chains follows, all from one sample in a study of T cell repertoires in cytomegalovirus infection. TCRdb redid the calling of the reads with MiXCR, one entry per CDR3 protein. Here the sample spans 400,000 to 550,000 distinct CDR3 sequences, 10% to 12% being singletons. Sequenced material: PBMCs. The receptors were sampled from a human donor in good health (CMV status not recorded). Some clones in this sample may be carry-over from other donors' samples. Both conserved end residues are part of each CDR3. The D gene is left open where the match is weak. For some rows the clone size is stated as once, few or many, or as a class when expanded; others skip it.

NA | TRBJ1-2 | TRBV28 | many | TGTGCCAGCAGTACAGGGAACTATGGCTACACCTTC | CASSTGNYGYTF
NA | TRBJ2-5 | TRBV20-1 | few | TGCAGTGCTAGATCGGAAGGGCTCAGCCAAGAGACCCAGTACTTC | CSARSEGLSQETQYF
NA | TRBJ1-3 | TRBV7-8 | many | TGTGCCAGCAGCTTAGTTGGGGGGCTCTCTCTGGGAAACACCATATATTTT | CASSLVGGLSLGNTIYF
TRBD2 | TRBJ2-3 | TRBV6-5 | many | TGTGCCAGCAGGTACAGACTAGCGGGAACAGATACGCAGTATTTT | CASRYRLAGTDTQYF
NA | TRBJ2-3 | TRBV11-2 | many | TGTGCCAGCAGCTTAACTTGGACGGGGGCCACAGATACGCAGTATTTT | CASSLTWTGATDTQYF
NA | TRBJ1-2 | TRBV28 | many | TGTGCCAGCAGACCGACAGTAGCCTATGGCTACACCTTC | CASRPTVAYGYTF
NA | TRBJ2-1 | TRBV5-1 | NA | TGCGCCAGCAGCTTAGGGCAACATATTGATGAGCAGTTCTTC | CASSLGQHIDEQFF
NA | TRBJ2-2 | TRBV7-9 | NA | TGTGCCAGCAGCGTGGACCCGCAGCACCGGCTGTTTTTT | CASSVDPQHRLFF
TRBD1 | TRBJ1-2 | TRBV20-1 | NA | TGCAGTGCTACAGGAACAGGGGGGAATGCTAACTATGGCTACACCTTC | CSATGTGGNANYGYTF
TRBD1 | TRBJ2-3 | TRBV7-8 | many | TGTGCCAGCAGCTTAGGACAGGGGGGTGGTGGTACGCAGTATTTT | CASSLGQGGGGTQYF
NA | TRBJ2-5 | TRBV6-5 | NA | TGTGCCAGCAGTTACTCGTTCCCCGCATCCGAGACCCAGTACTTC | CASSYSFPASETQYF
TRBD1 | TRBJ1-2 | TRBV29-1 | many | TGCAGCGCCGGGACAGGGAATGGCTACACCTTC | CSAGTGNGYTF
TRBD2 | TRBJ2-7 | TRBV29-1 | few | TGCAGCTCTAGCGGGGAGGTGGAGTACTTC | CSSSGEVEYF
TRBD2 | TRBJ2-1 | TRBV7-3 | many | TGTGCCAGCAGCCCCGGACTAGCGGGAGGCCTAAACAATGAGCAGTTCTTC | CASSPGLAGGLNNEQFF
NA | TRBJ2-2 | TRBV25-1 | NA | TGTGCCAGCAGTGAACAGGGACGGAACACCGGGGAGCTGTTTTTT | CASSEQGRNTGELFF
NA | TRBJ2-2 | TRBV6-4 | many | TGTGCCAGCAGTGACGGCACTCACACCGGGGAGCTGTTTTTT | CASSDGTHTGELFF
NA | TRBJ2-1 | TRBV7-8 | many | TGTGCCAGCAGCTTACGCGAGGCGGGCTCCTACAATGAGCAGTTCTTC | CASSLREAGSYNEQFF
TRBD1 | TRBJ1-2 | TRBV20-1 | NA | TGCAGTGCTAAACAGGGGGCTGGCTACACCTTC | CSAKQGAGYTF
TRBD1 | TRBJ1-5 | TRBV20-1 | NA | TGCAGTGCAGAACAGGGGGCCAAAGGCAATCAGCCCCAGCATTTT | CSAEQGAKGNQPQHF
NA | TRBJ2-7 | TRBV20-1 | NA | TGCAGTGCTCTGGGGTGGGGGCAGAACGAGCAGTACTTC | CSALGWGQNEQYF
NA | TRBJ1-6 | TRBV19 | few | TGTGCCAGTACCCAAGGGACGGCATACAATTCACCCCTCCACTTT | CASTQGTAYNSPLHF
TRBD2 | TRBJ2-3 | TRBV9 | NA | TGTGCCAGCAGCGGCGCGGGGGGGTCTTCAGATACGCAGTATTTT | CASSGAGGSSDTQYF
NA | TRBJ2-2 | TRBV9 | few | TGTGCCAGCAGCATTGGGCCGGCTAGCGAGGACCGGGAGCTGTTTTTT | CASSIGPASEDRELFF
NA | TRBJ1-5 | TRBV6-5 | NA | TGTGCCAGCAGTTACCCCTTGAGAGGGGGGGGGACCTATAGCAATCAGCCCCAGCATTTT | CASSYPLRGGGTYSNQPQHF
TRBD2 | TRBJ2-2 | TRBV6-1 | many | TGTGCCAGCCGTTTAGCGGGAAGCGGCGGGGAGCTGTTTTTT | CASRLAGSGGELFF
NA | TRBJ2-5 | TRBV5-1 | few | TGCGCCAGCAGCCCCTCCGGGGATGGGACCCAGTACTTC | CASSPSGDGTQYF